The 17 T cell receptor beta chains below come from one sample, sequenced in a study of prognosis after radiotherapy for stage I lung cancer. Template was genomic DNA; TCR beta CDR3 amplified in two multiplex PCR rounds. Amplification during the initial PCR round employed primers specific to each TRBV and TRBJ gene. TCRdb redid the calling of the multiplex PCR reads with MiXCR, one entry per CDR3 protein. The sample has fewer than 50,000 distinct CDR3 sequences; roughly 25% are singletons. Material: PBMCs, obtained before or after stereotactic body radiation therapy (not recorded which). These receptors were taken from a donor older than 45 with non-small cell lung cancer.

This chain uses TRBV5-4 with TRBJ2-5; 8 positions match TRBD1. The CDR3 consists of 18 residues. Trimming cost V 4 bases and J 7 bases; bases outside gene matches: 21. Germline loops: CDR1 SGHNT, CDR2 YYREEE (reference sequence). The CDR3 DNA follows: TGTGCCAGCAGCGCGCATTTTACCGGGACAGGCGTCCCCGGGACCCAGTACTTC. It is translated as CASSAHFTGTGVPGTQYF. Together with reference TRBV5-4 and TRBJ2-5, the CDR3 gives the full variable domain: ETGVTQSPTHLIKTRGQQVTLRCSSQSGHNTVSWYQQALGQGPQFIFQYYREEENGRGNFPPRFSGLQFPNYSSELNVNALELDDSALYLCASSAHFTGTGVPGTQYFGPGTRLLVL.

Worth noting for this clonotype: A much larger clonotype is one base distant, so this may be a read error. V and J are TRBV9 and TRBJ1-2; D is undetermined. V lost 3 bases to trimming and J lost 2 bases, with 11 bases between them. This CDR3 has 14 residues. Germline V gene sequence: CDR1 SGDLS, CDR2 YYNGEE. CDR3: CASSGRVKNYGYTF. CDR3 DNA sequence: TGTGCCAGCAGCGGGAGGGTAAAGAACTATGGCTACACCTTC.

In this sample, this clonotype turned up many times. V gene TRBV20-1 combines with J gene TRBJ2-2; the D is unclear. Trimming pared 0 bases from V and 3 bases from J, leaving 20 bases between. The CDR3 consists of 18 residues. CDR1 and CDR2 from the germline V gene are DFQATT and SNEGSKA (reference sequence). As DNA, the CDR3 is TGCAGTGCTAGAGATACGGAAGGACCCAACGCCCACACCGGGGAGCTGTTTTTT. Protein product: CSARDTEGPNAHTGELFF.

As for this clonotype: A far larger clone is off by one base, so a read error is likely. As the CDR3 is not closed by the conserved phenylalanine or tryptophan, this likely results from a read error. V gene TRBV6-5 combines with J gene TRBJ2-7, with D possibly TRBD2 on 5 matching bases. Germline CDR1 and CDR2: MNHEY and SVGAGI. The CDR3 has 13 residues. Trimming stripped 6 bases from V and 0 bases from J, with 9 bases between. The CDR3 here is CASRGEGSYEQYL. The CDR3 region has the DNA TGTGCCAGCAGGGGAGAGGGCTCCTACGAGCAGTACTTA.

This clonotype was seen only a few times. A much larger clone differs from this one at a single base, so this may be a read error. CDR3 DNA: TGTGCCAGCAGCCCTGGGACAGGTGAAGATTTCTTT. Protein: CASSPGTGEDFF. V gene TRBV7-9 combines with J gene TRBJ1-1; 8 positions agree with TRBD1. CDR3 size: 12 residues. Germline CDR1 SEHNR, CDR2 FQNEAQ (reference sequence).

This clonotype was recorded at least ten times. This chain uses TRBV10-3 with TRBJ2-1, with D possibly TRBD2 on 5 matching bases. The V end lost 0 bases, the J end lost 7 bases, and 7 bases lay between the germline ends. Per germline, CDR1 ENHRY and CDR2 SYGVKD. The CDR3 loop spans 13 amino acids. The CDR3 loop is CAISESRGNEQFF. DNA of the CDR3: TGTGCCATCAGTGAGTCGAGAGGGAATGAGCAGTTCTTC.

In this sample, this clonotype turned up many times. V is TRBV9 and J is TRBJ2-3; 10 nucleotides line up with TRBD2. The CDR3 consists of 16 residues. The germline gives CDR1 SGDLS, CDR2 YYNGEE. Trimming at V came to 0 bases and at J to 8 bases, leaving 9 bases not matched to a gene. The CDR3 spells CASSVEGSSGSSTQYF. For the CDR3, the DNA is TGTGCCAGCAGCGTAGAGGGTTCTAGCGGGAGTAGTACGCAGTATTTT.

This clonotype was detected many times. This chain links TRBV19 with TRBJ2-1; perhaps D is TRBD1 or TRBD2 (5 bases each). The CDR3 contains 13 residues. Germline assignment: CDR1 LNHDA and CDR2 SQIVND (reference sequence). Trimming removed 5 bases from V and 5 bases from J, with 10 bases in between. CDR3 protein: CASSARGHNEQFF. The CDR3 DNA follows: TGTGCCAGTAGTGCCCGGGGCCACAATGAGCAGTTCTTC.

This clonotype has ten or more counts. The CDR3 here is CAISQTGGAGTGELFF. The CDR3 DNA sequence: TGTGCCATCAGCCAAACAGGGGGCGCGGGAACCGGGGAGCTGTTTTTT. This chain uses TRBV10-3 with TRBJ2-2; TRBD1 agrees at 9 bases. The ends lost 6 bases at V and 5 bases at J; junction bases unmatched: 10. CDR3 length: 16 residues. Germline V lookup: CDR1 ENHRY, CDR2 SYGVKD.

This clonotype was seen ten or more times. V usage is TRBV18 and J usage is TRBJ1-6, with D uncertain. This CDR3 has 14 residues. The V gene's germline CDR1 is KGHSH and CDR2 LQKENI. V gave up 4 bases and J gave up 5 bases, with 9 bases separating them. This CDR3 is CASSRGGNNSPLHF. DNA for the CDR3: TGTGCCAGCTCACGCGGAGGCAATAATTCACCCCTCCACTTT. The full variable domain, in which reference TRBV18 and TRBJ1-6 provide the parts outside the CDR3, is NAGVMQNPRHLVRRRGQEARLRCSPMKGHSHVYWYRQLPEEGLKFMVYLQKENIIDESGMPKERFSAEFPKEGPSILRIQQVVRGDSAAYFCASSRGGNNSPLHFGNGTRLTVT.

Many counts were recorded for this clonotype. The DNA of the CDR3 is TGTGCCAGCAGTCACAGAAGTAACACCGGGGAGCTGTTTTTT. Residues: CASSHRSNTGELFF. V gene TRBV2 combines with J gene TRBJ2-2, with D unclear. Germline V gene sequence: CDR1 SNHLY, CDR2 FYNNEI. The CDR3 consists of 14 residues. Deletions cut 5 bases from V and 2 bases from J, with 9 bases between.

This clonotype was seen many times. The chain joins TRBV5-5 to TRBJ2-3, with unresolved D. Germline V gives CDR1 SGHKS, CDR2 YYEKEE (reference sequence). The CDR3 covers 14 residues. Trimming left V 0 bases short and J 0 bases short, with 5 bases between. CDR3 DNA: TGTGCCAGCAGCTTGGCATCTAGCACAGATACGCAGTATTTT. This sequence encodes CASSLASSTDTQYF.

The chain couples TRBV11-2 to TRBJ2-1, with D possibly TRBD1 on 6 matching bases. CDR1 and CDR2 from the germline V gene are SGHAT and FQNNGV. The CDR3 spans 15 residues. Trimming took off 1 base at V and 4 bases at J, with 11 bases between the two ends. This chain's CDR3 is CASSLVEGEYNEQFF. The CDR3 DNA is TGTGCCAGCAGCTTAGTAGAGGGGGAATACAATGAGCAGTTCTTC.

This clonotype was seen many times. The chain combines TRBV10-2 with TRBJ1-5; 8 nucleotides line up with TRBD1. V shed 5 bases, J shed 7 bases, and the junction held 4 bases outside the gene matches. CDR3 length: 13 amino acids. The germline V gene encodes CDR1 WSHSY and CDR2 SAAADI. This CDR3 reads CASSRDRFQPQHF. CDR3 sequence (DNA): TGCGCCAGCAGTCGGGACAGGTTCCAGCCCCAGCATTTT.

This clonotype was seen a single time. The chain employs TRBV11-2 and TRBJ1-6; 8 nucleotides agree with TRBD1. CDR1 SGHAT and CDR2 FQNNGV come from the germline V gene. This CDR3 region has 13 residues. With 8 bases clipped from V and 9 bases from J, the junction kept 6 bases outside the gene matches. In DNA form, the CDR3 reads TGTGCCAGCCCAGGGGGCATGAGTTCACCCCTCCACTTT. This gives the protein CASPGGMSSPLHF.

With respect to this clonotype: It may be a read error: a sequence one base away is much more abundant. The DNA of the CDR3 is TGTGCCAGCAGCACCCGGACTAGCGGGACAATTAAGTACTTC. This translates into CASSTRTSGTIKYF. The V gene is TRBV13, the J gene TRBJ2-4, with 12 bases identical to TRBD2. The V gene's germline CDR1 is PRHDT and CDR2 FYEKMQ (reference sequence). The CDR3 is 14 amino acids. J gave up 14 bases and V 5 bases, and 10 bases lay outside the gene matches. The variable domain in full, with the rest retrieved from reference TRBV13 and TRBJ2-4, is AAGVIQSPRHLIKEKRETATLKCYPIPRHDTVYWYQQGPGQDPQFLISFYEKMQSDKGSIPDRFSAQQFSDYHSELNMSSLELGDSALYFCASSTRTSGTIKYFGAGTRLSVL.

This clonotype was recorded many times. The gene calls are TRBV7-9 and TRBJ1-1, with D unresolved. The CDR3 is 11 amino acids. V lost 4 bases and J 8 bases, leaving 8 bases between the germline ends. The V gene's germline CDR1 is SEHNR and CDR2 FQNEAQ (reference sequence). This chain's CDR3 is CASSSEPEAFF. The CDR3 coding sequence is TGTGCCAGCAGCTCTGAGCCCGAAGCTTTCTTT.